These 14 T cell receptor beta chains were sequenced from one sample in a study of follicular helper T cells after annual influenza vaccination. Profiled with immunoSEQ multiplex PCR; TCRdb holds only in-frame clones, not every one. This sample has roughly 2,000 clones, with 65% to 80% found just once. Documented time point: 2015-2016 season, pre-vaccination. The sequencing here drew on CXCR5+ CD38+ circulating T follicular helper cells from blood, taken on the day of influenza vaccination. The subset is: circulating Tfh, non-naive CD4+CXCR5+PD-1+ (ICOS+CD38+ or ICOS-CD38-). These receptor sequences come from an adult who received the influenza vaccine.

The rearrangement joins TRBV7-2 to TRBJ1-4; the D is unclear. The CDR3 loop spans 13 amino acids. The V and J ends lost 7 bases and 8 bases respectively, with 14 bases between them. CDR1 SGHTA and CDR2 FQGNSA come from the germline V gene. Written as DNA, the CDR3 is TGTGCCAGCACCCCTCTCCCGGGCGAAAAACTGTTTTTT. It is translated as CASTPLPGEKLFF.

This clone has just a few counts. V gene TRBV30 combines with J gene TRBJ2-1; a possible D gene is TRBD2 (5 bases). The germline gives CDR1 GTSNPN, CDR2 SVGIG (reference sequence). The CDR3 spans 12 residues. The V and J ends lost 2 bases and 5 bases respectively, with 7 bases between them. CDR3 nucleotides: TGTGCCTGGAGTACCGGGGACAATGAGCAGTTCTTC. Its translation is CAWSTGDNEQFF.

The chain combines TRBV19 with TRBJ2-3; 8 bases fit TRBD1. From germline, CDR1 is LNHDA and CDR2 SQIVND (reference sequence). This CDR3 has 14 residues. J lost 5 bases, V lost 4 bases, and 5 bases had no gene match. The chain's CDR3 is CASSTGQGGDTQYF. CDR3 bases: TGTGCCAGTAGTACCGGACAGGGCGGAGATACGCAGTATTTT.

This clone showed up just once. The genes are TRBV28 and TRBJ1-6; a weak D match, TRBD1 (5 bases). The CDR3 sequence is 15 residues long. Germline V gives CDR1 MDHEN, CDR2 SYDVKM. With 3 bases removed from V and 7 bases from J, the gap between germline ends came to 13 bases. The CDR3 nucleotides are TGTGCCAGCAGTTTTGAGTACGGGGGAAATTCACCCCTCCACTTT. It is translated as CASSFEYGGNSPLHF.

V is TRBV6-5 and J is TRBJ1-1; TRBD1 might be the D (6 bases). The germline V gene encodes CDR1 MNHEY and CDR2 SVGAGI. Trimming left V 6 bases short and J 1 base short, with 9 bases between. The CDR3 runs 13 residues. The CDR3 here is CASSKQGNTEAFF. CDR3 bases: TGTGCCAGCAGCAAACAGGGGAACACTGAAGCTTTCTTT.

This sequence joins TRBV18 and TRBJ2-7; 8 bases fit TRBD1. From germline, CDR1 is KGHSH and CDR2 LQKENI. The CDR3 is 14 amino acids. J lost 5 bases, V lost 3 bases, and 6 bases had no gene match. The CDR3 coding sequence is TGTGCCAGCTCACCTAAGGGACAGGAAGACGAGCAGTACTTC. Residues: CASSPKGQEDEQYF.

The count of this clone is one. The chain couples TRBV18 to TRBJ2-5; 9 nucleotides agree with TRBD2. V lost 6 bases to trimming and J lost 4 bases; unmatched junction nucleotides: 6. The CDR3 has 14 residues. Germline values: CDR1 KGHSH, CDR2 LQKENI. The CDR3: CASSTGTSRETQYF. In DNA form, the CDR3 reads TGTGCCAGCTCGACCGGGACTAGCCGAGAGACCCAGTACTTC.

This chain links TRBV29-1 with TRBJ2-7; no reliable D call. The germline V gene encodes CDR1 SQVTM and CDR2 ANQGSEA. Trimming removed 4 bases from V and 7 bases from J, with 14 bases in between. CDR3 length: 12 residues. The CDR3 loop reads CSVVGMAGEQYF. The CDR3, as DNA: TGCAGCGTTGTAGGGATGGCTGGGGAGCAGTACTTC.

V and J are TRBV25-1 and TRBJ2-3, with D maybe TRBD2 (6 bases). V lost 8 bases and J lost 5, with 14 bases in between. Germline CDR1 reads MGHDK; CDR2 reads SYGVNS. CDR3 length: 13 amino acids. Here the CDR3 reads CASGHQGGDTQYF. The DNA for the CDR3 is TGTGCCAGCGGGCACCAGGGAGGAGATACGCAGTATTTT.

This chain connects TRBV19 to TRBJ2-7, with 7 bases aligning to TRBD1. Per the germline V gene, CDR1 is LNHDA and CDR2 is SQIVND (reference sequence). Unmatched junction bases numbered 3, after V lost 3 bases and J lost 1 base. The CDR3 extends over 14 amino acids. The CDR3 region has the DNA TGTGCCAGTAGTATTGCGACAGGGTCCTACGAGCAGTACTTC. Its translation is CASSIATGSYEQYF.

CDR3 nucleotide sequence: TGTGCCAGTACACCGGCGTACGCAGATACGCAGTATTTT. Its protein product is CASTPAYADTQYF. The chain is built from TRBV2 and TRBJ2-3; D unclear. This CDR3 is 13 amino acids long. V was shortened by 9 bases and J by 4 bases, with 14 bases between the two germline ends. From germline, CDR1 is SNHLY and CDR2 FYNNEI.

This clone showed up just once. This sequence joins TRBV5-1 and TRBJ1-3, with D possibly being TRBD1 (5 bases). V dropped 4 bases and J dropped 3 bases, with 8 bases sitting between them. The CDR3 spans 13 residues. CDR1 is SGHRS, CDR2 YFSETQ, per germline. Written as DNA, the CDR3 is TGCGCCAGCAGCCGGGACGGTGGAAACACCATATATTTT. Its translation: CASSRDGGNTIYF.

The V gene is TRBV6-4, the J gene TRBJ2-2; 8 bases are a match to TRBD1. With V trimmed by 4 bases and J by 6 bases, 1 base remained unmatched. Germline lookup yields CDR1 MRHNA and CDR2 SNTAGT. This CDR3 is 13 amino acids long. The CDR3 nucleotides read TGTGCCAGCAGTGCGGACAGGGCCGGGGAGCTGTTTTTT. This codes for CASSADRAGELFF.

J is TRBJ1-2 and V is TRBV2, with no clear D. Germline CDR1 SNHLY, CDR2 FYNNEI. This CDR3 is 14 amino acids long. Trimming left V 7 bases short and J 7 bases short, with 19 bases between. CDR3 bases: TGTGCCAGCAAGCTGGACGGTGCTTCTTTTGGCTACACCTTC. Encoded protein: CASKLDGASFGYTF.